Here is one T cell receptor beta chain with its context. The antigen is unknown. Donors counted as nominally healthy when sampled, yet unrecorded immune exposures were likely. V dropped 0 bases and J dropped 6; count of bases not matched to a gene: 7. Germline CDR1 and CDR2: SGHNT and YENEEA. This CDR3 is 16 amino acids long. The source of the sample is a study of cytomegalovirus exposure and HLA in healthy donors. It was with 60 Vbeta and 13 Jbeta primers that the PCR ran. The repertoire was sequenced with immunoSEQ multiplex PCR; TCRdb's copy has only in-frame clones and lacks some. In the table there are 70,000 to 95,000 clones, around 79% of which are singletons. Findings of the study overall: An analysis done earlier found most TCR beta V segments productive about 90% or about 30% of the time. Rare TCR sequences dominated, though some public TCRs recurred in many donors.

The V and J genes are TRBV11-3 and TRBJ2-1; TRBD2 matches 8 bases. The sample comprised PBMCs. This clonotype was obtained from a woman between 40 and 55 years old in good health and CMV-seropositive. The CDR3: CASSLDGRGGRNEQFF. CDR3 nucleotide sequence: TGTGCCAGCAGCTTAGATGGGCGCGGGGGGCGCAATGAGCAGTTCTTC.